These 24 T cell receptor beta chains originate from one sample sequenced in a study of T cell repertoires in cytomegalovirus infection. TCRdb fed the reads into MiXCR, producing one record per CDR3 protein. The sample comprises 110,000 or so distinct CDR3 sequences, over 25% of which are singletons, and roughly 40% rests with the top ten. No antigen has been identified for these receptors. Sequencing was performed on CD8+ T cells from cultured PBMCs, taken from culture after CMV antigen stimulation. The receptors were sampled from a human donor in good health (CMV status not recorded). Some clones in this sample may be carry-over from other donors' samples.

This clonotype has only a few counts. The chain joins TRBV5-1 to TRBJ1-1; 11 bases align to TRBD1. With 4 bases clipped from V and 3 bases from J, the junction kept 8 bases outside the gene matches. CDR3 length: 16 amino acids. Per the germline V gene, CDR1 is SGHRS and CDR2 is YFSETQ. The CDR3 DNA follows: TGCGCCAGCAGCCCCGGGACAGGGGGTTCGGACACTGAAGCTTTCTTT. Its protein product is CASSPGTGGSDTEAFF.

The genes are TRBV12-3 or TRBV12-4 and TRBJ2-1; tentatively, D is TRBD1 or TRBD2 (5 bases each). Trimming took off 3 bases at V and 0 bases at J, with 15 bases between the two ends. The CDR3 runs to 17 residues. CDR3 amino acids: CASSFRGGGGSYNEQFF. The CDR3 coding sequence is TGTGCCAGCAGTTTTCGAGGTGGGGGTGGCTCCTACAATGAGCAGTTCTTC.

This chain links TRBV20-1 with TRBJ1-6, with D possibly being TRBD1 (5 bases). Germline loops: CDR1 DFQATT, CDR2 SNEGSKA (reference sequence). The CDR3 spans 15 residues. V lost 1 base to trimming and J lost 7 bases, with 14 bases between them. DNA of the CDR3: TGCAGTGCTAGAGCGGGCAGGGTAGGAAATTCACCCCTCCACTTT. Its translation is CSARAGRVGNSPLHF.

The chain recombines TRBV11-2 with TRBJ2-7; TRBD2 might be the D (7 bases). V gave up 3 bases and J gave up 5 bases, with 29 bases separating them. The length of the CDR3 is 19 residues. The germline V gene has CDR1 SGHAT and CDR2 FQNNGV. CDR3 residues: CASSFFHKAGRQGFHEQYF. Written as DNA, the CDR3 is TGTGCCAGCAGCTTCTTCCACAAGGCCGGGAGGCAGGGGTTCCACGAGCAGTACTTC.

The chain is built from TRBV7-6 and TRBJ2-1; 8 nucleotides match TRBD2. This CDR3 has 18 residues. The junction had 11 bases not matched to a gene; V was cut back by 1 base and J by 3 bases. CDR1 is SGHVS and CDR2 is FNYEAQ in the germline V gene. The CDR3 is CASSLDLLRGVIYNEQFF. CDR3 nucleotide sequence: TGTGCCAGCAGCTTAGACCTCTTGCGGGGGGTTATCTACAATGAGCAGTTCTTC.

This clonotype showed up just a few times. Written as DNA, the CDR3 is TGTGCCACCAGCAGCCCCTTGCACGGACAGGGAAAAGATACGCAGTATTTT. It yields the protein CATSSPLHGQGKDTQYF. The V and J genes are TRBV15 and TRBJ2-3; 8 nucleotides line up with TRBD1. There are 17 residues in the CDR3. Germline V lookup: CDR1 LNHNV, CDR2 YYDKDF (reference sequence). V dropped 3 bases and J dropped 5; count of bases not matched to a gene: 13.

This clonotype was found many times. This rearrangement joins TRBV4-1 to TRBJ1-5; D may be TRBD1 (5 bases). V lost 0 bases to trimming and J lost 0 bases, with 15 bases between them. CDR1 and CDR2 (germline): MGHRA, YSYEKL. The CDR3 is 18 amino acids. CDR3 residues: CASSQDPVWGYSNQPQHF. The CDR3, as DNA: TGCGCCAGCAGCCAAGATCCCGTTTGGGGGTATAGCAATCAGCCCCAGCATTTT.

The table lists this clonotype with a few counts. The CDR3 DNA follows: TGTGCCAGCAGCTCCACGCGGCGAACCAACTACAATGAGCAGTTCTTC. This codes for CASSSTRRTNYNEQFF. The chain uses TRBV7-9 and TRBJ2-1; no clear D. The CDR3 length is 16 residues. Germline CDR1 reads SEHNR; CDR2 reads FQNEAQ (reference sequence). Trimming took off 4 bases at V and 3 bases at J, with 16 bases between the two ends.

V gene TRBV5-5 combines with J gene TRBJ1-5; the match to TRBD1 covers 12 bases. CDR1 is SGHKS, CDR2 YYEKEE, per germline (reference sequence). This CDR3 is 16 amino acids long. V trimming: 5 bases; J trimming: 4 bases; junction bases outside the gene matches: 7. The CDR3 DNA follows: TGTGCCAGCAGTTCCCGGGACAGGGGGCCTAATCAGCCCCAGCATTTT. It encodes CASSSRDRGPNQPQHF.

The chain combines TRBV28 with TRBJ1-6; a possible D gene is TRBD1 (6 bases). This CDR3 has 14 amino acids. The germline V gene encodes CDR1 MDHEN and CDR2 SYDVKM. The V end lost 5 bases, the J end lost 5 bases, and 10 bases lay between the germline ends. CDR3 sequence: CASSRTVDNSPLHF. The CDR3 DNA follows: TGTGCCAGCAGTCGGACAGTGGATAATTCACCCCTCCACTTT.

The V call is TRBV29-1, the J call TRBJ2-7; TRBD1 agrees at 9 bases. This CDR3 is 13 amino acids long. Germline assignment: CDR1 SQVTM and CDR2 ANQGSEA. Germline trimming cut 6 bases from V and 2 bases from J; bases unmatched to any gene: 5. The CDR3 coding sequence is TGCAGCGTGTCCGGACAGGGGCCCTACGAGCAGTACTTC. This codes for CSVSGQGPYEQYF.

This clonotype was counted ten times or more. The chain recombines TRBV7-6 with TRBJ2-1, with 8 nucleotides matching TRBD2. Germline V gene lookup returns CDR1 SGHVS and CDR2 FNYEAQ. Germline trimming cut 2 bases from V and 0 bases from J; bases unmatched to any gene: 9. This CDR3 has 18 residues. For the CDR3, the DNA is TGTGCCAGCAGCTTAAGAGGGGTAGCGGGGAGCTCCTACAATGAGCAGTTCTTC. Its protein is CASSLRGVAGSSYNEQFF.

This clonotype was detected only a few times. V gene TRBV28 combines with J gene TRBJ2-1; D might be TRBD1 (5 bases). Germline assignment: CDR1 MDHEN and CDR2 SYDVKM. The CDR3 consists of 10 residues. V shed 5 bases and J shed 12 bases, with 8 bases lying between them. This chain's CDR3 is CASSRTGQFF. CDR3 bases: TGTGCCAGCAGTCGAACAGGGCAGTTCTTC. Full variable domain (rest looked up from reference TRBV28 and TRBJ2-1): DVKVTQSSRYLVKRTGEKVFLECVQDMDHENMFWYRQDPGLGLRLIYFSYDVKMKEKGDIPEGYSVSREKKERFSLILESASTNQTSMYLCASSRTGQFFGPGTRLTVL.

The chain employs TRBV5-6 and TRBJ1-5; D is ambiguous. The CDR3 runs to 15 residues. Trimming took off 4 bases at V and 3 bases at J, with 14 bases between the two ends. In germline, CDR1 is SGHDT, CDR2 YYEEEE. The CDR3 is CASSPGIGNNQPQHF. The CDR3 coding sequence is TGTGCCAGCAGCCCCGGGATAGGGAACAATCAGCCCCAGCATTTT.

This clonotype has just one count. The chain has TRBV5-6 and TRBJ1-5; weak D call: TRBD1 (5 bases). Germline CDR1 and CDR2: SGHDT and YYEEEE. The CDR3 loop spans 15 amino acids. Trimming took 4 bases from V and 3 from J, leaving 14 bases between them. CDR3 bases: TGTGCCAGCAGCCAACCCAGGGCGACCAATCAGCCCCAGCATTTT. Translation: CASSQPRATNQPQHF.

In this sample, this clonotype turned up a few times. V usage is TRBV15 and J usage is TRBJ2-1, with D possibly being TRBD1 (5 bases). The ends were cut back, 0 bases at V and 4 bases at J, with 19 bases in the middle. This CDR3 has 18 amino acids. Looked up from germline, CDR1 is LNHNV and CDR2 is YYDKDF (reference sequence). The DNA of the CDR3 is TGTGCCACCAGCAGAGATTCCTCGCCTCCAGGGATATACAATGAGCAGTTCTTC. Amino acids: CATSRDSSPPGIYNEQFF.

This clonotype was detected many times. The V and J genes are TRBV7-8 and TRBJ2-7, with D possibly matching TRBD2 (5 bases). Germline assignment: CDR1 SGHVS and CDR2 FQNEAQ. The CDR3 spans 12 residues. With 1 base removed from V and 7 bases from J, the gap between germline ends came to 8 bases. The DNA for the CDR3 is TGTGCCAGCAGCTTAGGAGGGTTGGAGCAGTACTTC. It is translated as CASSLGGLEQYF.

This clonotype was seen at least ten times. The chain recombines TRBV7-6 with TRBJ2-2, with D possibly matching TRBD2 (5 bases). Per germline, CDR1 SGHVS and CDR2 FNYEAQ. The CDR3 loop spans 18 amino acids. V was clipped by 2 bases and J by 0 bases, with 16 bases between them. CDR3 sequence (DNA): TGTGCCAGCAGCTTATTGCCCCCCGGGCGGGCGAACACCGGGGAGCTGTTTTTT. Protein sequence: CASSLLPPGRANTGELFF.

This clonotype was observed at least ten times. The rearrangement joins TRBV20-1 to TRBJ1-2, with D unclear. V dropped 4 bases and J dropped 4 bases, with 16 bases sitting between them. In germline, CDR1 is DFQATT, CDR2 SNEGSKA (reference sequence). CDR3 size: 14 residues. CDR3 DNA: TGCAGTGCTAACGAGCCTTCGACTGGCTATGGCTACACCTTC. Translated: CSANEPSTGYGYTF.

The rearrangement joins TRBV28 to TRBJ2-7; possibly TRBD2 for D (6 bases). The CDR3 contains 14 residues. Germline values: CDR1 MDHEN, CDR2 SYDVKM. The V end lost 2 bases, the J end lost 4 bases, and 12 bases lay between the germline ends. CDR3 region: CASSLGIRGYEQYF. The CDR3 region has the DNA TGTGCCAGCAGTTTAGGTATTCGGGGGTACGAGCAGTACTTC.

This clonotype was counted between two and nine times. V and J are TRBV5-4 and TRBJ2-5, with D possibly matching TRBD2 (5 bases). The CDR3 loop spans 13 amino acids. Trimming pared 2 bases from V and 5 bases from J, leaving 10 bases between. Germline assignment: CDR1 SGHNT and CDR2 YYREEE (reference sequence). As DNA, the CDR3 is TGTGCCAGCAGCTTAGAGGGCGCGGAGACCCAGTACTTC. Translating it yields CASSLEGAETQYF.

The CDR3 DNA is TGTGCCAACACAATGACGGGCTATGGGGCGAATCATAGCTCCTATAATTCACCCCTCCACTTT. Residues: CANTMTGYGANHSSYNSPLHF. The chain carries TRBV11-3 and TRBJ1-6; tentative D call: TRBD1 (5 bases). Trimming removed 10 bases from V and 0 bases from J, with 31 bases in between. The CDR3 contains 21 residues. Germline-derived CDR1 and CDR2 are SGHNT and YENEEA. Full variable domain (rest looked up from reference TRBV11-3 and TRBJ1-6): EAGVVQSPRYKIIEKKQPVAFWCNPISGHNTLYWYLQNLGQGPELLIRYENEEAVDDSQLPKDRFSAERLKGVDSTLKIQPAELGDSAVYLCANTMTGYGANHSSYNSPLHFGNGTRLTVT.

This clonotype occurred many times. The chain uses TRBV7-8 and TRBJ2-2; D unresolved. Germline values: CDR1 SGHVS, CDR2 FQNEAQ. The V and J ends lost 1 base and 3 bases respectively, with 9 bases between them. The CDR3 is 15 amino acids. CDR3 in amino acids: CASSLVSTYTGELFF. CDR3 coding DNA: TGTGCCAGCAGCTTAGTGTCCACTTACACCGGGGAGCTGTTTTTT.

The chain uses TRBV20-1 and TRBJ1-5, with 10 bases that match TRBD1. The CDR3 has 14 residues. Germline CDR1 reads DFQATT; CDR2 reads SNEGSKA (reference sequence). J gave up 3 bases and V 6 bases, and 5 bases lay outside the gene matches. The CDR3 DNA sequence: TGCAGTGCATGGGACAGGGGCCCCAATCAGCCCCAGCATTTT. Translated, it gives CSAWDRGPNQPQHF.